This TCR beta chain was recorded in a study of T cell clones after liver transplantation. On the study more broadly: Liver transplant recipients had immunosuppression withdrawal attempted within 2 years. Third-party-reactive TCRbeta sequences from pre-transplant mixed lymphocyte reactions served as antigen-independent comparators. Whole-study results and caveats: These preliminary findings come from unstandardized post-transplant sampling times. Circulating graft-donor-reactive CD4 TCRbeta sequences fell significantly post-transplant in most of the 8 subjects.

CDR1 is SGHDT, CDR2 YYEEEE, per germline. This CDR3 has 15 residues. V lost 4 bases to trimming and J lost 7 bases; unmatched junction nucleotides: 10. This clone has a handful of counts. Its antigen is as yet unknown. The repertoire was sequenced with immunoSEQ multiplex PCR; TCRdb's copy has only in-frame clones and lacks some. The table has some 80,000 clones, around 80% seen once. Sequencing was performed on CD4+ T cells from blood, taken about 50 months after liver transplant. This chain joins TRBV5-6 and TRBJ1-5, with TRBD1 identical over 8 bases. The receptor's source is a human patient who received a liver transplant. The graft donor may have contributed some T cells. CDR3 nucleotide sequence: TGTGCCAGCAGCAGGAGAGGACAGGGTGGGCAGCCCCAGCATTTT. It encodes CASSRRGQGGQPQHF.